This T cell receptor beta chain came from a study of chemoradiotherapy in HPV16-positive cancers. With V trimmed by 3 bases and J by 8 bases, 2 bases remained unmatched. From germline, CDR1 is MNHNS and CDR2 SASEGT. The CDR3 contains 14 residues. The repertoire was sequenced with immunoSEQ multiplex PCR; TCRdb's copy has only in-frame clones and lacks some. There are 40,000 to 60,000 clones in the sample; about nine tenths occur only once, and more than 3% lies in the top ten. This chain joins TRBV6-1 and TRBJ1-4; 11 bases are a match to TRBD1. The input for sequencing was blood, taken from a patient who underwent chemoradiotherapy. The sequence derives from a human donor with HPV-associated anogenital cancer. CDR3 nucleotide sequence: TGTGCCAGCAGTGAGGACAGGGGGCGGGAAAAACTGTTTTTT. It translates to CASSEDRGREKLFF.